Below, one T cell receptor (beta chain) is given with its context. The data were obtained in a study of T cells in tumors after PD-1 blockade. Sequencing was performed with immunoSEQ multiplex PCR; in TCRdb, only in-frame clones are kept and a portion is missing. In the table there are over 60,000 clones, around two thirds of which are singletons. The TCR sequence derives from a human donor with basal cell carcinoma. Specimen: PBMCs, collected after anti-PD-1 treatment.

CDR3 DNA: TGCGCCAGCAGCTTGCCCAGGGGCTACGAGCAGTACTTC. It translates to CASSLPRGYEQYF. The V and J genes are TRBV5-1 and TRBJ2-7, with D maybe TRBD1 (6 bases). Germline CDR1 SGHRS, CDR2 YFSETQ. The V gene lost 1 base and the J gene lost 3 bases, with 8 bases spanning the gap. The CDR3 is 13 amino acids.